The clone carrying this T cell receptor beta chain showed up just a few times. Its cognate antigen is unknown. PCR was performed using 60 Vbeta and 13 Jbeta primers. Libraries were prepared by immunoSEQ multiplex PCR; TCRdb keeps only in-frame clonotypes and omits some of them. Of about 40,000 clones in the sample, approximately 52% were seen once. This CDR3 has 15 amino acids. Germline V gives CDR1 SGHNT, CDR2 YYREEE (reference sequence). V was pared by 4 bases and J by 0 bases, with 14 bases between. This record comes from a study of cytomegalovirus exposure and HLA in healthy donors. Notes on the study in general: Within a later analysis, the majority of CMV-associated TCR beta chains appeared HLA-restricted. In a later analysis, TCR association rates varied by HLA locus: DRB1 most, HLA-C fewest.

Source material: PBMCs. The chain has TRBV5-4 and TRBJ2-7, with a weak D call TRBD1 (6 bases). This TCR came from a human donor in good health. In DNA form, the CDR3 reads TGTGCCAGCAGCCTCCGACAGGCCACCTCCTACGAGCAGTACTTC. Protein sequence: CASSLRQATSYEQYF.